The 17 T cell receptor beta chains presented below share a single source sample, sequenced in a study of vaccination and CD4 T cells after COVID-19. The antigens these receptors bind are not known. The treatment is: approximately 9-day PBMC culture with coronavirus spike peptide pools or control peptides (ViraFEST assay). The assay that was used to sequence DNA from cultured CD4+ T cells was the Oncomine TCR Beta short-read assay. TCRdb analysed the PCR reads with MiXCR anew, one entry per CDR3 protein. The sample shows under 30,000 distinct CDR3 sequences, around 64% of them seen only once. The sample consisted of CD4+ T cells from blood, cultured in vitro, taken after SARS-CoV-2 vaccination. The receptors were sampled from a human donor who received a COVID-19 vaccine.

With regard to this clonotype: Its ends do not fully match the called genes, so a read error is possible. This sequence joins TRBV5-4 and TRBJ1-2; TRBD1 is a possible D gene (5 bases). The CDR3 runs 16 residues. CDR1 is SGHNT and CDR2 is YYREEE in the germline V gene (reference sequence). CDR3 protein: CASSPASLAGRYGHTF. In DNA, the CDR3 is TGTGCCAGCAGCCCGGCCTCATTGGCAGGGCGGTATGGCCACACCTTC.

The chain joins TRBV5-4 to TRBJ1-2; D unresolved. V lost 2 bases and J 4 bases, leaving 12 bases between the germline ends. CDR3 length: 14 amino acids. The germline gives CDR1 SGHNT, CDR2 YYREEE (reference sequence). The CDR3 here is CASSLSREFYGYTF. CDR3 DNA: TGTGCCAGCAGCTTAAGTAGGGAATTCTATGGCTACACCTTC. Supplemented by reference TRBV5-4 and TRBJ1-2, the full variable domain reads ETGVTQSPTHLIKTRGQQVTLRCSSQSGHNTVSWYQQALGQGPQFIFQYYREEENGRGNFPPRFSGLQFPNYSSELNVNALELDDSALYLCASSLSREFYGYTFGSGTRLTVV.

In its sample, this clonotype is large. The gene calls are TRBV19 and TRBJ2-1; 15 nucleotides align to TRBD2. This CDR3 has 19 amino acids. The V gene's germline CDR1 is LNHDA and CDR2 SQIVND (reference sequence). V shed 3 bases and J 0 bases; nucleotides not matched to a gene: 6. CDR3 sequence (DNA): TGTGCCAGTAGTATTTCGGGACTAGCGGGGGGCAGCTCCTACAATGAGCAGTTCTTC. Translated: CASSISGLAGGSSYNEQFF.

This clonotype was seen only a few times. The chain is built from TRBV18 and TRBJ1-1; no definite D call. Germline V gene data show CDR1 as KGHSH and CDR2 as LQKENI. The CDR3 has 15 residues. Deletions cut 1 base from V and 0 bases from J, with 9 bases between. The CDR3 reads CASSPQLYMNTEAFF. Here the CDR3 DNA reads TGTGCCAGCTCACCACAGCTCTACATGAACACTGAAGCTTTCTTT.

This clonotype came up once. The chain has TRBV7-6 and TRBJ1-1; 7 bases are a match to TRBD1. This CDR3 contains 14 residues. Germline CDR1 and CDR2: SGHVS and FNYEAQ. V trimming: 2 bases; J trimming: 3 bases; junction bases outside the gene matches: 3. As DNA, the CDR3 is TGTGCCAGCAGCTTATCCCAGGGGGACACTGAAGCTTTCTTT. Amino acid sequence: CASSLSQGDTEAFF.

This sequence joins TRBV12-3 or TRBV12-4 and TRBJ1-1; no clear D. V dropped 6 bases and J dropped 0 bases, with 11 bases sitting between them. The CDR3 contains 14 residues. CDR3 DNA sequence: TGTGCCAGCAGAGATACGGGGTTGAACACTGAAGCTTTCTTT. Translating it yields CASRDTGLNTEAFF.

V and J are TRBV15 and TRBJ2-2; the D gene is possibly TRBD2 (6 bases). Between the trimmed V and J ends, which lost 0 bases and 2 bases, there was a span of 10 bases. Germline-derived CDR1 and CDR2 are LNHNV and YYDKDF (reference sequence). CDR3 length equals 16 residues. The CDR3 nucleotides are TGTGCCACCAGCAGAGATAAGGGACTTAACACCGGGGAGCTGTTTTTT. This encodes CATSRDKGLNTGELFF.

The sample holds one count of this clonotype. The rearrangement links TRBV5-3 to TRBJ1-2; 8 nucleotides align to TRBD1. TRBV5-3 is recorded as an ORF, its role being uncertain. V shed 8 bases and J 4 bases; nucleotides not matched to a gene: 10. The CDR3 has 14 residues. CDR3 residues: CASSPDRVSYGYTF. The CDR3, as DNA: TGTGCCAGCAGCCCGGACAGGGTCAGCTATGGCTACACCTTC.

The V gene is TRBV15, the J gene TRBJ1-1, with TRBD1 matching 11 bases. Germline loops: CDR1 LNHNV, CDR2 YYDKDF (reference sequence). Trimming took 8 bases from V and 4 from J; bases not matched to a gene: 3. This CDR3 has 13 amino acids. The chain's CDR3 is CATSGTGGTEAFF. The CDR3 DNA reads TGTGCCACCTCCGGGACAGGGGGCACTGAAGCTTTCTTT.

The gene calls are TRBV12-3 or TRBV12-4 and TRBJ2-5, with 7 nucleotides matching TRBD1. CDR3 length: 14 residues. The J segment lost 4 bases and the V segment lost 5 bases, leaving 7 bases of the junction unmatched. The CDR3 nucleotides are TGTGCCAGCAGTCCCGTATACAGGGGAGAGACCCAGTACTTC. Translation gives CASSPVYRGETQYF.

For the CDR3, the DNA is TGTGCCAGCAGCTTAGAGGGCAGGGGAAGGGTTGGGCCCCAGCATTTT. As protein: CASSLEGRGRVGPQHF. V gene TRBV7-8 combines with J gene TRBJ1-5; a weak D match, TRBD1 (6 bases). This CDR3 has 16 residues. Between the trimmed V and J ends, which lost 1 base and 9 bases, there was a span of 19 bases. The germline V gene encodes CDR1 SGHVS and CDR2 FQNEAQ.

The chain is built from TRBV20-1 and TRBJ1-2; D ambiguous. The CDR3 contains 13 residues. Germline V gene sequence: CDR1 DFQATT, CDR2 SNEGSKA (reference sequence). V lost 3 bases and J lost 2, with 10 bases in between. CDR3 nucleotide sequence: TGCAGTGCTAGCCTCCCGTCCAACTATGGCTACACCTTC. It specifies CSASLPSNYGYTF.

The chain has TRBV24-1 and TRBJ2-3; D perhaps matches TRBD1 (6 bases). V lost 6 bases and J 2 bases, leaving 20 bases between the germline ends. This CDR3 comprises 17 residues. Germline-derived CDR1 and CDR2 are KGHDR and SFDVKD. As DNA, the CDR3 is TGTGCCACCAGTTATGGAACAGGGCGTCTTATCACAGATACGCAGTATTTT. Its translation: CATSYGTGRLITDTQYF.

This chain uses TRBV20-1 with TRBJ1-5; D is undetermined. This CDR3 contains 14 residues. The V end lost 2 bases, the J end lost 4 bases, and 12 bases lay between the germline ends. Germline assignment: CDR1 DFQATT and CDR2 SNEGSKA (reference sequence). The CDR3 bases are TGCAGTGCTAGAAACCGGGCCGCGAATCAGCCCCAGCATTTT. It yields the protein CSARNRAANQPQHF.

There are a few counts of this clonotype. This sequence joins TRBV30 and TRBJ2-5, with D perhaps TRBD1 or TRBD2 (5 bases each). Germline-derived CDR1 and CDR2 are GTSNPN and SVGIG (reference sequence). V dropped 2 bases and J dropped 8 bases, with 27 bases sitting between them. The length of the CDR3 is 17 residues. The CDR3 is CAWSRGSLEGSKRTQYF. CDR3 bases: TGTGCCTGGAGTAGAGGGTCCTTAGAGGGGTCTAAGAGAACCCAGTACTTC.

The table lists this clonotype with a few counts. The chain couples TRBV6-1 to TRBJ1-1, with unresolved D. There are 14 residues in the CDR3. V lost 4 bases and J lost 6, with 15 bases in between. Germline CDR1 MNHNS, CDR2 SASEGT. The CDR3 spells CASSGWPSYAEAFF. CDR3 nucleotide sequence: TGTGCCAGCAGTGGTTGGCCTTCCTACGCTGAAGCTTTCTTT.

The V gene is TRBV6-1, the J gene TRBJ1-5; unclear D gene. Germline lookup yields CDR1 MNHNS and CDR2 SASEGT. The CDR3 has 13 amino acids. The CDR3 DNA follows: TGTACCACTGGGCAGAATAGCAATCAGCCCCAGCATTTT. Its translation is CTTGQNSNQPQHF.